This T cell receptor beta chain was retrieved from a study of blood T cell repertoires in COVID-19 (TCRdb year 2020). About the investigation overall: Samples from collaborators originated in the United States, Italy and Spain and spanned both the acute and convalescent phases of COVID-19. The dataset comprised deeply sampled blood TCRbeta repertoires from subjects exposed to, actively infected with, or recovered from COVID-19. A freely available public database, intended as a resource for researchers studying the immune response to SARS-CoV-2, is where the repertoires were released. Samples were obtained from the ongoing ImmuneRACE study (first 160 participants) and from about 1,300 subjects provided by 6 global collaborators. Nearly every sample came with metadata listing a de-identified subject ID, COVID-19 status, age in years and sex. Where available, HLA class I and class II types were taken from metadata supplied by the sample provider and were not determined by assay-based typing. The prospective study material was composed of cDNA or gDNA derived from T cells, B-cell-depleted T cells, or PBMCs. Overall results and qualifications from the work: Clinical and demographic metadata were provided uncurated, with the amount varying by source and participant.

TCRbeta CDR3 regions were amplified from genomic DNA using the immunoSEQ Assay, a bias-controlled multiplex PCR. As for how the authors treated the data: Nucleated cell counts per sample were estimated from amplification of reference gene primers within the assay. Sequence reads were collapsed and filtered to measure the absolute abundance of every unique TCRbeta CDR3 rearrangement. Productive Simpson clonality was computed per sample as the square root of Simpson's diversity index over productive rearrangements. The table comes from immuneACCESS by way of TCRdb, which keeps in-frame sequences with V and J called. Part of the clones is missing from these tables; in studies checked, under half for an unresolved V gene and the rest for unknown reasons. For V, J and clone size, that table is used; D and trimming come from the DNA. The sample table lists 150,000 to 200,000 clones, 80% to 95% of them with a count of one. The ten largest clones capture approximately 0.5% of the sample.

A word on this clone: Its specific antigen is unknown. No much larger clone is present one base from it, and per-base qualities are unavailable.

Each collaborating institution followed its own protocols to collect whole blood in K2EDTA tubes. For TCRbeta analysis, collaborator samples were shipped as frozen whole blood, as isolated PBMCs, or as DNA extracted from either sample type. Measured from the cysteine to the phenylalanine, the CDR3 is 14 residues long. Only the CDR3 region is kept as DNA, spanning 42 bases read in frame from base 1. V and J are trimmed by 3 bases and 6 bases, and the gene matches miss 5 bases of the junction. CDR1 MDHEN and CDR2 SYDVKM were looked up in the germline V gene. This clonotype was sampled from a man aged 45 to 65 with acute or convalescent COVID-19. The chain was built from TRBV28 and TRBJ2-1; TRBD1 fits 7 bases in the junction. Sequenced sample: peripheral blood. The CDR3 in this case is CASSFGTDRNEQFF. The DNA sequence is as follows: TGTGCCAGCAGTTTCGGGACAGACCGCAATGAGCAGTTCTTC.